The 30 T cell receptor beta chains below come from one sample, sequenced in a study of metastatic and nonmetastatic thyroid tumors. No treatment had been given to any patient before thyroid surgery. TCRdb reprocessed the PCR reads via MiXCR. The sample has about 28,000 clones; 20% to 25% are singletons. Sequenced input: blood. The receptors were sampled from a female donor with papillary thyroid cancer or a benign thyroid nodule (not recorded which). Some clones in this sample may be carry-over from other donors' samples.

This clone showed up many times. The rearrangement links TRBV5-1 to TRBJ2-5; 8 positions agree with TRBD1. Losses at the gene ends were 4 bases for V and 6 bases for J; bases not matched to a gene: 11. CDR3 length equals 15 residues. Germline lookup yields CDR1 SGHRS and CDR2 YFSETQ. CDR3 bases: TGCGCCAGCAGCCAAAACCCGGACAGGGAAAAGACCCAGTACTTC. It is translated as CASSQNPDREKTQYF.

There are many counts of this clone. This chain links TRBV3-1 with TRBJ2-1, with a possible D match to TRBD2 (5 bases). V was pared by 2 bases and J by 10 bases, with 18 bases between. Germline V gene sequence: CDR1 LGHDT, CDR2 YNNKEL (reference sequence). The CDR3 runs to 15 residues. This chain's CDR3 is CASSQPFSGAREQFF. DNA for the CDR3: TGTGCCAGCAGCCAACCATTCAGCGGTGCGCGCGAGCAGTTCTTC.

The table lists this clone with many counts. Possible read error: a much larger clone is one base away. This chain connects TRBV5-1 to TRBJ2-7; D tentatively reads TRBD1 or TRBD2 (5 bases each). In germline, CDR1 is SGHRS, CDR2 YFSETQ. This CDR3 contains 14 residues. CDR3 in amino acids: CAGSFEGRAYEQYF. CDR3 nucleotides: TGCGCCGGCAGCTTTGAGGGGAGAGCCTACGAGCAGTACTTC. Full variable domain (missing parts from reference TRBV5-1 and TRBJ2-7): KAGVTQTPRYLIKTRGQQVTLSCSPISGHRSVSWYQQTPGQGLQFLFEYFSETQRNKGNFPGRFSGRQFSNSRSEMNVSTLELGDSALYLCAGSFEGRAYEQYFGPGTRLTVT.

This clone has at least ten counts. The chain has TRBV19 and TRBJ2-7; D possibly corresponds to TRBD2 (6 bases). V was cut by 3 bases and J by 3 bases, with 12 bases left in between. Germline assignment: CDR1 LNHDA and CDR2 SQIVND (reference sequence). CDR3 length equals 14 residues. CDR3 bases: TGTGCCAGTAGTATCGGGAGACAAAACTACGAGCAGTACTTC. Translated: CASSIGRQNYEQYF.

This clone was seen at least ten times. V is TRBV7-6 and J is TRBJ2-5; 8 positions agree with TRBD1. V was clipped by 3 bases and J by 4 bases; unmatched bases: 4. The CDR3 loop spans 14 amino acids. Germline V lookup: CDR1 SGHVS, CDR2 FNYEAQ. The CDR3 sequence: CASSFDRGGETQYF. The CDR3 nucleotides read TGTGCCAGCAGCTTCGACAGGGGAGGAGAGACCCAGTACTTC.

This clone was seen at least ten times. This rearrangement joins TRBV24-1 to TRBJ2-7; 9 bases line up with TRBD1. CDR1 and CDR2 (germline): KGHDR, SFDVKD. V lost 4 bases to trimming and J lost 6 bases; unmatched junction nucleotides: 6. CDR3 size: 14 residues. The CDR3 reads CATSDPDRGREQYF. CDR3 coding DNA: TGTGCCACCAGTGACCCGGACAGGGGTCGCGAGCAGTACTTC.

Worth noting for this clone: A much larger clone lies a single base off, so this may be a read error. Other nucleotide sequences from this sample produce the same CDR3. The V gene is TRBV15, the J gene TRBJ2-1, with a possible D match to TRBD2 (5 bases). The CDR3 loop spans 16 amino acids. From germline, CDR1 is LNHNV and CDR2 YYDKDF (reference sequence). CDR3 coding DNA: TGTGCCACCAGCCCCGCGGGCTTTGGGGTACGTAATGGGCAGTTCTTC. Its translation: CATSPAGFGVRNGQFF.

This clone was detected only a few times. The genes are TRBV6-1 and TRBJ2-7, with 7 bases lining up with TRBD2. V lost 6 bases and J lost 0; bases outside the gene matches: 5. From germline, CDR1 is MNHNS and CDR2 SASEGT. The CDR3 is made up of 14 amino acids. CDR3 loop: CASSPSGSSYEQYF. The CDR3 region has the DNA TGTGCCAGCAGCCCTAGCGGTTCCTCCTACGAGCAGTACTTC.

This clone appeared many times. The chain links TRBV24-1 to TRBJ2-2; 12 bases fit TRBD2. The CDR3 spans 17 residues. The germline V gene encodes CDR1 KGHDR and CDR2 SFDVKD. Unmatched junction bases numbered 11, after V lost 7 bases and J lost 6 bases. CDR3 sequence: CATRESLAGGVAGELFF. The CDR3 region has the DNA TGTGCCACCAGAGAATCACTAGCGGGAGGTGTAGCCGGGGAGCTGTTTTTT.

This clone appeared many times. The chain uses TRBV6-4 and TRBJ2-2; tentatively, D is TRBD2 (5 bases). The germline V gene has CDR1 MRHNA and CDR2 SNTAGT. The CDR3 is 15 amino acids. V was clipped by 0 bases and J by 0 bases, with 5 bases between them. CDR3: CASSDSSANTGELFF. The DNA for the CDR3 is TGTGCCAGCAGTGACTCTAGCGCGAACACCGGGGAGCTGTTTTTT.

Worth noting for this clone: One junction end does not reproduce the germline sequence, and a read error may be involved. This chain links TRBV28 with TRBJ2-2; 14 bases map to TRBD2. This CDR3 has 17 amino acids. In germline, CDR1 is MDHEN, CDR2 SYDVKM. The CDR3 here is CASSSWRLAGGPGELFF. CDR3 nucleotides: TGTGCCAGCAGTTCATGGCGACTAGCGGGAGGGCCCGGTGAGCTGTTTTTT.

This clone was recorded many times. The genes are TRBV7-3 and TRBJ2-7; weak D call: TRBD2 (6 bases). CDR3 length: 17 amino acids. Trimming pared 1 base from V and 3 bases from J, leaving 19 bases between. Germline V CDR1 and CDR2: SGHTA, FQGTGA. The chain's CDR3 is CASSLKIRERVFYEQYF. CDR3 in DNA: TGTGCCAGCAGCTTAAAGATCCGGGAGAGGGTCTTCTACGAGCAGTACTTC.

This clone showed up just a few times. Germline and junction disagree at one end, which may indicate a read error. This chain joins TRBV28 and TRBJ2-2; D is possibly TRBD2 (5 bases). The CDR3 sequence is 17 residues long. CDR1 is MDHEN and CDR2 is SYDVKM in the germline V gene. The CDR3: CAIAENRLIANNGELFF. CDR3 DNA sequence: TGTGCCATTGCAGAGAACCGACTAATAGCGAACAACGGGGAGCTGTTTTTT.

This clone occurred a few times. This may come from a read error, since a much larger clone is one base off. The sample contains more than one DNA sequence encoding this CDR3. The chain combines TRBV29-1 with TRBJ2-1, with TRBD2 matching 8 bases. V was pared by 6 bases and J by 4 bases, with 14 bases of the junction left unmatched. The CDR3 spans 16 residues. Per germline, CDR1 SQVTM and CDR2 ANQGSEA. In nucleotides, the CDR3 is TGCAGCGTGGAGGGCGGGGGGTTTGGGTCTTACAATGAGCAGTTCTTC. This gives the protein CSVEGGGFGSYNEQFF.

Concerning this clone: A junction boundary mismatches the germline segment, possibly from a read error. The chain links TRBV7-7 to TRBJ1-2; TRBD1 matches 12 bases. CDR3 length: 18 amino acids. The germline V gene encodes CDR1 SSHAT and CDR2 FNYEAQ (reference sequence). CDR3 protein: CASSPLLNSGTGGDGYTF. CDR3 sequence (DNA): TGTGCTAGCAGCCCTCTATTAAACTCCGGGACAGGGGGCGATGGCTACACCTTC.

By share, this clone counts as medium-sized. The chain recombines TRBV28 with TRBJ1-2; D is ambiguous. Trimming left V 2 bases short and J 8 bases short, with 12 bases between. CDR1 is MDHEN, CDR2 SYDVKM, per germline. The CDR3 spans 13 residues. As DNA, the CDR3 is TGTGCCAGCAGTTTAAATGTTGCTGGGGGCTACACCTTC. Translation gives CASSLNVAGGYTF.

This clone was observed a single time. The chain combines TRBV5-1 with TRBJ1-4; a possible D gene is TRBD1 (5 bases). V was pared by 2 bases and J by 7 bases, with 12 bases between. Germline V gives CDR1 SGHRS, CDR2 YFSETQ. This CDR3 is 14 amino acids long. The CDR3 is CASSLTGGTEKLFF. The CDR3, as DNA: TGCGCCAGCAGCTTAACAGGCGGGACTGAAAAACTGTTTTTT.

DNA for the CDR3: TGCAGTGCTAGAGGGCCGGGTTCTGGGAGAGAGACCCAGTACTTC. As protein: CSARGPGSGRETQYF. The gene calls are TRBV20-1 and TRBJ2-5; D possibly corresponds to TRBD2 (5 bases). This CDR3 region has 15 residues. CDR1 DFQATT and CDR2 SNEGSKA come from the germline V gene (reference sequence). V dropped 1 base and J dropped 4 bases, with 16 bases sitting between them.

The chain employs TRBV7-2 and TRBJ2-7; the D is unclear. CDR3 length equals 12 residues. V was pared by 5 bases and J by 6 bases, with 11 bases between. CDR1 SGHTA and CDR2 FQGNSA come from the germline V gene. The CDR3 nucleotides are TGTGCCAGCAGCGAAGTATACTGCGAGCAGTACTTC. It translates to CASSEVYCEQYF.

This clone was seen many times. The rearrangement uses TRBV19 and TRBJ2-1; 8 nucleotides agree with TRBD2. This CDR3 region has 14 residues. Germline values: CDR1 LNHDA, CDR2 SQIVND (reference sequence). Trimming cost V 8 bases and J 7 bases; bases outside gene matches: 10. CDR3 sequence: CASSPGGVLNEQFF. The DNA of the CDR3 is TGTGCCAGTTCTCCGGGGGGGGTTCTGAATGAGCAGTTCTTC. The variable domain in full, completed from reference TRBV19 and TRBJ2-1, reads DGGITQSPKYLFRKEGQNVTLSCEQNLNHDAMYWYRQDPGQGLRLIYYSQIVNDFQKGDIAEGYSVSREKKESFPLTVTSAQKNPTAFYLCASSPGGVLNEQFFGPGTRLTVL.

CDR3 residues: CASSPTSGLGTYNEQFF. CDR3 DNA sequence: TGTGCCAGCAGTCCAACGTCTGGACTAGGGACCTACAATGAGCAGTTCTTC. V and J are TRBV4-2 and TRBJ2-1; 7 bases are shared with TRBD2. CDR3 length: 17 amino acids. Trimming at V came to 6 bases and at J to 2 bases, leaving 13 bases not matched to a gene. CDR1 and CDR2 from the germline V gene are LGHNA and YNFKEQ.

This clone has a handful of counts. A read error may produce the germline difference seen at one junction end. The genes are TRBV28 and TRBJ1-2; a weak D match, TRBD1 (5 bases). Germline V gene data show CDR1 as MDHEN and CDR2 as SYDVKM. The CDR3 contains 14 residues. DNA of the CDR3: TGTGCCATCAGTTTACCGGTAAGGGGCTATGGCTACACCTTC. Its translation is CAISLPVRGYGYTF.

This clone is medium-sized by share. The CDR3 nucleotides are TGTGCCAGCAGTTACGGGACTGCCGTCCGTGAAGCTTTCTTT. This codes for CASSYGTAVREAFF. This chain joins TRBV6-5 and TRBJ1-1; perhaps TRBD1 as D (5 bases). Deletions cut 2 bases from V and 7 bases from J, with 14 bases between. Germline V gene sequence: CDR1 MNHEY, CDR2 SVGAGI. The CDR3 contains 14 residues.

This clone is medium-sized (0.01 to 0.1%) by share. The rearrangement links TRBV6-5 to TRBJ2-1, with TRBD1 matching over 9 bases. Germline V gene data show CDR1 as MNHEY and CDR2 as SVGAGI. This CDR3 is 15 amino acids long. The trim removed 0 bases at V and 3 bases at J, leaving 0 bases unmatched. The CDR3, as DNA: TGTGCCAGCAGTTACTCGACAGGGGGCTACAATGAGCAGTTCTTC. Its protein product is CASSYSTGGYNEQFF.

This clone was picked up a small number of times. The rearrangement uses TRBV25-1 and TRBJ1-2; possibly TRBD1 for D (6 bases). This CDR3 spans 18 amino acids. Trimming took off 5 bases at V and 3 bases at J, with 25 bases between the two ends. Germline V gives CDR1 MGHDK, CDR2 SYGVNS. CDR3 residues: CASSHFRDKGRGDYGYTF. The CDR3 region has the DNA TGTGCCAGCAGTCACTTCCGGGACAAGGGGCGCGGTGACTATGGCTACACCTTC.

This clone has ten or more counts. The genes are TRBV10-1 and TRBJ2-5; 7 bases fit TRBD1. The V and J ends lost 6 bases and 3 bases, in that order; junction bases with no gene match: 4. The CDR3 spans 13 residues. From germline, CDR1 is WNHNN and CDR2 SYGVQD (reference sequence). CDR3 in amino acids: CASSRDSKETQYF. CDR3 DNA: TGCGCCAGCAGCCGGGACAGTAAAGAGACCCAGTACTTC.

The genes are TRBV19 and TRBJ2-1, with TRBD2 matching 10 bases. The V gene end was trimmed by 4 bases and the J gene end by 10 bases; junction bases not matched to a gene: 7. In germline, CDR1 is LNHDA, CDR2 SQIVND (reference sequence). This CDR3 has 14 amino acids. In nucleotides, the CDR3 is TGTGCCAGTAGTAAGGCGCTAGCGGGAGACGAGCAGTTCTTC. It codes for CASSKALAGDEQFF. Supplemented by reference TRBV19 and TRBJ2-1, the full variable domain reads DGGITQSPKYLFRKEGQNVTLSCEQNLNHDAMYWYRQDPGQGLRLIYYSQIVNDFQKGDIAEGYSVSREKKESFPLTVTSAQKNPTAFYLCASSKALAGDEQFFGPGTRLTVL.

This clone was seen at least ten times. The chain has TRBV4-3 and TRBJ2-7, with 9 bases identical to TRBD1. Germline values: CDR1 LGHNA, CDR2 YSLEER. The CDR3 covers 15 residues. Trimming at V came to 4 bases and at J to 1 base, leaving 5 bases not matched to a gene. CDR3 DNA sequence: TGCGCCAGCAGCCCCGGGACAGGGAAATCCTACGAGCAGTACTTC. Encoded protein: CASSPGTGKSYEQYF.

V is TRBV15 and J is TRBJ1-6; the D gene is possibly TRBD1 (5 bases). Germline V lookup: CDR1 LNHNV, CDR2 YYDKDF (reference sequence). This CDR3 region has 15 residues. V shed 0 bases and J shed 13 bases, with 16 bases lying between them. The CDR3 bases are TGTGCCACCAGCAGAGATCGGGACCCCTTTGTTCCCCTCCACTTT. Translated, it gives CATSRDRDPFVPLHF.

This clone was found once. At one end, the junction sequence differs from germline, possibly due to a read error. This rearrangement joins TRBV2 to TRBJ2-2; TRBD2 might be the D (6 bases). The CDR3 spans 15 residues. Germline V gives CDR1 SNHLY, CDR2 FYNNEI. In DNA, the CDR3 is TGTACCAGCAGTGAATCCGGGACTCCCACCGGGGAGCTGTTTTTT. Protein sequence: CTSSESGTPTGELFF.